The sequence of this TCR beta chain was determined in a study of blood T cell repertoires in COVID-19. Trimming stripped 5 bases from V and 0 bases from J, with 11 bases between. From germline, CDR1 is SGHNT and CDR2 YENEEA. The CDR3 contains 16 residues. Sequencing was performed with immunoSEQ multiplex PCR; in TCRdb, only in-frame clones are kept and a portion is missing. The sample carries fewer than 350,000 clones, roughly 93% recorded once. This chain joins TRBV11-3 and TRBJ1-6; D unclear. Sequenced sample: PBMCs or T cells enriched from blood (not recorded which). The TCR comes from a woman in her forties with acute COVID-19. CDR3 in DNA: TGTGCCAGCAGCCCTCGAGGGAGCTCCTATAATTCACCCCTCCACTTT. Amino acids: CASSPRGSSYNSPLHF.